This T cell receptor (beta chain) was sequenced in a study of CD8+CD57+ T cells in acquired aplastic anemia. Study-wide context: The study obtained an average of around 3.4 ug of DNA from sorted CD4+ and CD8+ cells.

According to the study, genomic DNA was the template for TCR beta VDJ and CDR3 profiling. TCRdb analysed the reads with MiXCR anew, one entry per CDR3 protein. The profile shows around 150,000 distinct CDR3 sequences, roughly 43% of them singletons. All sequencing subjects had displayed CD8+CD57+ cell expansion on flow cytometry. Each patient carried a diagnosis of severe acquired aplastic anemia. Per the germline V gene, CDR1 is SNHLY and CDR2 is FYNNEI. The V end lost 3 bases, the J end lost 5 bases, and 13 bases lay between the germline ends. The CDR3 is 14 residues long. This clonotype has a handful of counts.

V is TRBV2 and J is TRBJ1-1; D is undetermined. Sequenced sample: sorted CD4+, CD8+, or CD8+CD57+ T cells (not recorded which) from PBMCs. The sequence was collected from a human donor with aplastic anemia. CDR3 sequence reads: CASSDSPSRTEAFF. The CDR3 bases are TGTGCCAGCAGTGACAGTCCTTCGCGGACTGAAGCTTTCTTT.